These 24 T cell receptor beta chains were all obtained from the same sample, sequenced in a study of shared clonotypes between healthy human individuals. Produced via immunoSEQ multiplex PCR; TCRdb's table is partial and in-frame only. The sample consists of about 680,000 clones, 55% to 85% of them appearing once. Source material: memory CD4+ T cells sorted from blood. Subset indicated: CD45RA-negative fraction. The receptor source for this set is a woman in her twenties or thirties in good health.

V usage is TRBV6-4 and J usage is TRBJ2-2; no firm D call. V dropped 4 bases and J dropped 1 base, with 7 bases sitting between them. Germline loops: CDR1 MRHNA, CDR2 SNTAGT. The CDR3 runs 14 residues. CDR3 amino acids: CASSVAENTGELFF. The CDR3 DNA reads TGTGCCAGCAGTGTCGCGGAGAACACCGGGGAGCTGTTTTTT.

CDR3 DNA: TGTGCCAGCAGGTGGACTAGCGGGAGCAATGAGCAGTTCTTC. Translating it yields CASRWTSGSNEQFF. V gene TRBV6-6 combines with J gene TRBJ2-1; TRBD2 matches 13 bases. The CDR3 is 14 amino acids. The V and J ends lost 6 bases and 6 bases, in that order; junction bases with no gene match: 2. Germline values: CDR1 MNHNY, CDR2 SVGAGI (reference sequence).

V usage is TRBV2 and J usage is TRBJ2-1, with 7 bases lining up with TRBD1. The V gene end was trimmed by 5 bases and the J gene end by 8 bases; junction bases not matched to a gene: 21. Germline values: CDR1 SNHLY, CDR2 FYNNEI. The CDR3 runs 18 residues. The CDR3, as DNA: TGTGCCAGCAGTCAACCCAGGACAGGCTTGATGGACCGCGATGAGCAGTTCTTC. The encoded protein is CASSQPRTGLMDRDEQFF.

Comment on this clone: Other DNA sequences in this specimen translate into the identical CDR3. This sequence joins TRBV6-6 and TRBJ2-3; 11 nucleotides align to TRBD2. CDR1 is MNHNY, CDR2 SVGAGI, per germline (reference sequence). CDR3 size: 16 residues. With 4 bases clipped from V and 6 bases from J, the junction kept 9 bases outside the gene matches. The CDR3 spells CASSSGTSGAWDTQYF. The CDR3 DNA sequence: TGTGCCAGCAGTTCCGGGACTAGCGGCGCGTGGGATACGCAGTATTTT.

The chain couples TRBV18 to TRBJ1-1; no clear D. The CDR3 has 14 amino acids. V lost 3 bases and J 1 base, leaving 9 bases between the germline ends. Germline CDR1 is KGHSH and CDR2 is LQKENI. CDR3 loop: CASSPWSKNTEAFF. In DNA, the CDR3 is TGTGCCAGCTCACCTTGGAGCAAGAACACTGAAGCTTTCTTT.

The rearrangement links TRBV28 to TRBJ1-5, with D possibly matching TRBD1 (6 bases). Trimming cost V 10 bases and J 0 bases, with 19 bases left between them. Germline CDR1 MDHEN, CDR2 SYDVKM. This CDR3 has 16 amino acids. The CDR3 nucleotides are TGTGCCACTACATCCGGGACACTTGATAGCAATCAGCCCCAGCATTTT. Protein: CATTSGTLDSNQPQHF. The complete variable domain, with remaining parts taken from reference TRBV28 and TRBJ1-5, reads DVKVTQSSRYLVKRTGEKVFLECVQDMDHENMFWYRQDPGLGLRLIYFSYDVKMKEKGDIPEGYSVSREKKERFSLILESASTNQTSMYLCATTSGTLDSNQPQHFGDGTRLSIL.

The J gene is TRBJ2-3, the V gene TRBV28; D may be TRBD1 (6 bases). CDR1 and CDR2 (germline): MDHEN, SYDVKM. The CDR3 is made up of 15 amino acids. The V end lost 5 bases, the J end lost 3 bases, and 15 bases lay between the germline ends. DNA for the CDR3: TGTGCCAGCAGTCGTATGACAGGTTTAACAGATACGCAGTATTTT. It yields the protein CASSRMTGLTDTQYF.

The genes are TRBV5-4 and TRBJ2-1; D might be TRBD1 (5 bases). Germline values: CDR1 SGHNT, CDR2 YYREEE (reference sequence). The CDR3 is made up of 14 amino acids. V dropped 4 bases and J dropped 4 bases, with 12 bases sitting between them. The CDR3 sequence is CASSDQQGYNEQFF. The CDR3 nucleotides are TGTGCCAGCAGCGACCAGCAGGGTTACAATGAGCAGTTCTTC. Using reference TRBV5-4 and TRBJ2-1 for the parts outside the CDR3, the full variable domain is ETGVTQSPTHLIKTRGQQVTLRCSSQSGHNTVSWYQQALGQGPQFIFQYYREEENGRGNFPPRFSGLQFPNYSSELNVNALELDDSALYLCASSDQQGYNEQFFGPGTRLTVL.

The chain combines TRBV5-1 with TRBJ1-4; 8 nucleotides line up with TRBD1. Losses at the gene ends were 4 bases for V and 7 bases for J; bases not matched to a gene: 6. The CDR3 sequence is 14 residues long. Germline CDR1 reads SGHRS; CDR2 reads YFSETQ. The CDR3 reads CASSAGQGGEKLFF. The CDR3 coding sequence is TGCGCCAGCAGCGCCGGACAGGGCGGTGAAAAACTGTTTTTT.

A few counts support this clone. CDR3 loop: CATSRGGTGVIGTQYF. As DNA, the CDR3 is TGTGCCACCAGCAGAGGGGGGACAGGGGTGATAGGGACCCAGTACTTC. This chain uses TRBV15 with TRBJ2-5; 10 nucleotides line up with TRBD1. V trimming: 1 base; J trimming: 7 bases; junction bases outside the gene matches: 9. Germline loops: CDR1 LNHNV, CDR2 YYDKDF (reference sequence). CDR3 size: 16 residues.

This clone was seen a single time. This chain links TRBV6-6 with TRBJ2-3; the match to TRBD2 covers 8 bases. The CDR3 contains 16 residues. V was pared by 6 bases and J by 0 bases, with 8 bases of the junction left unmatched. CDR1 is MNHNY, CDR2 SVGAGI, per germline (reference sequence). The CDR3 coding sequence is TGTGCCAGCAGCCCGTTTATAGCGGGAAGCACAGATACGCAGTATTTT. Translation: CASSPFIAGSTDTQYF.

The V gene is TRBV25-1, the J gene TRBJ2-5, with 9 bases that match TRBD1. The CDR3 contains 17 residues. The germline CDR1 and CDR2 sequences are MGHDK and SYGVNS. V shed 3 bases, J shed 1 base, and the junction held 9 bases outside the gene matches. DNA for the CDR3: TGTGCCAGCAGTGACCGCCCAGGGACAGGGCCCCAAGAGACCCAGTACTTC. Translated, it gives CASSDRPGTGPQETQYF.

J is TRBJ1-3 and V is TRBV11-3, with no clear D. The CDR3 is 12 amino acids. Germline assignment: CDR1 SGHNT and CDR2 YENEEA. Trimming took 4 bases from V and 4 from J, leaving 5 bases between them. The CDR3 bases are TGTGCCAGCAGCTCTTTCGGAAACACCATATATTTT. Its translation: CASSSFGNTIYF.

This clone has just a few counts. The rearrangement uses TRBV7-2 and TRBJ2-3; 9 bases agree with TRBD2. Unmatched junction bases numbered 6, after V lost 1 base and J lost 10 bases. CDR3 length: 14 amino acids. Germline CDR1 SGHTA, CDR2 FQGNSA. CDR3 nucleotides: TGTGCCAGCAGCTTAGAGTCTAGCGGGAACCCGCAGTATTTT. Its protein is CASSLESSGNPQYF.

In this sample, this clone turned up once. Within the sample, other DNA sequences also encode this same CDR3. J is TRBJ2-7 and V is TRBV5-4; tentatively, D is TRBD2 (6 bases). Germline V CDR1 and CDR2: SGHNT, YYREEE (reference sequence). The CDR3 spans 13 residues. Trimming left V 4 bases short and J 3 bases short, with 11 bases between. The CDR3 region is CASSPAGGYEQYF. DNA for the CDR3: TGTGCCAGCAGCCCAGCCGGGGGCTACGAGCAGTACTTC. Combining the CDR3 with reference TRBV5-4 and TRBJ2-7 gives the whole variable domain ETGVTQSPTHLIKTRGQQVTLRCSSQSGHNTVSWYQQALGQGPQFIFQYYREEENGRGNFPPRFSGLQFPNYSSELNVNALELDDSALYLCASSPAGGYEQYFGPGTRLTVT.

CDR3 protein: CSVYSGTEAFF. In DNA, the CDR3 is TGCAGCGTTTACTCCGGCACTGAAGCTTTCTTT. The gene calls are TRBV29-1 and TRBJ1-1; D unclear. Germline CDR1 reads SQVTM; CDR2 reads ANQGSEA. V lost 5 bases and J lost 4, with 8 bases in between. CDR3 length equals 11 residues.

This sequence joins TRBV30 and TRBJ1-1; possibly TRBD1 for D (5 bases). This CDR3 spans 13 amino acids. Germline assignment: CDR1 GTSNPN and CDR2 SVGIG (reference sequence). V was pared by 0 bases and J by 4 bases, with 9 bases between. The CDR3 DNA reads as TGTGCCTGGAGTGTCGTACAGGTCACTGAAGCTTTCTTT. Translating gives CAWSVVQVTEAFF. Based on the CDR3 plus reference TRBV30 and TRBJ1-1, the full variable domain is SQTIHQWPATLVQPVGSPLSLECTVEGTSNPNLYWYRQAAGRGLQLLFYSVGIGQISSEVPQNLSASRPQDRQFILSSKKLLLSDSGFYLCAWSVVQVTEAFFGQGTRLTVV.

This clone was seen more than once but under ten times. The chain uses TRBV2 and TRBJ2-1, with D perhaps TRBD1 (6 bases). CDR3 length equals 17 residues. Looked up from germline, CDR1 is SNHLY and CDR2 is FYNNEI. The ends were cut back, 0 bases at V and 5 bases at J, with 17 bases in the middle. The CDR3 sequence is CASSEAGHSPGDNEQFF. Here the CDR3 DNA reads TGTGCCAGCAGTGAAGCGGGGCATAGTCCAGGGGACAATGAGCAGTTCTTC.

In its sample, this clone was seen a few times. J is TRBJ2-1 and V is TRBV30; TRBD2 matches 10 bases. Germline V gene data show CDR1 as GTSNPN and CDR2 as SVGIG (reference sequence). V lost 3 bases and J lost 2; bases outside the gene matches: 10. This CDR3 is built from 17 residues. The CDR3 loop reads CAWRPIAGGGAYNEQFF. CDR3 DNA sequence: TGTGCCTGGAGGCCAATAGCGGGAGGCGGGGCCTACAATGAGCAGTTCTTC. Filled out from reference TRBV30 and TRBJ2-1, the complete variable domain reads SQTIHQWPATLVQPVGSPLSLECTVEGTSNPNLYWYRQAAGRGLQLLFYSVGIGQISSEVPQNLSASRPQDRQFILSSKKLLLSDSGFYLCAWRPIAGGGAYNEQFFGPGTRLTVL.

V and J are TRBV28 and TRBJ2-5, with 7 bases matching TRBD2. There are 15 residues in the CDR3. With 3 bases clipped from V and 0 bases from J, the junction kept 4 bases outside the gene matches. Germline lookup yields CDR1 MDHEN and CDR2 SYDVKM. CDR3 loop: CASSLGLLYQETQYF. The CDR3 region has the DNA TGTGCCAGCAGTTTGGGACTATTGTACCAAGAGACCCAGTACTTC.

This clone was recorded a few times. This rearrangement joins TRBV2 to TRBJ2-5; D unclear. This CDR3 comprises 14 residues. V was clipped by 3 bases and J by 5 bases, with 13 bases between them. From germline, CDR1 is SNHLY and CDR2 FYNNEI. Here the CDR3 DNA reads TGTGCCAGCAGTGAGGACCTCCGGCAGGAGACCCAGTACTTC. Its protein product is CASSEDLRQETQYF.

The CDR3 sequence is CASSLVRERGYEQFF. The DNA of the CDR3 is TGTGCCAGCAGCTTAGTTCGGGAGCGGGGATATGAGCAGTTCTTC. This sequence joins TRBV11-2 and TRBJ2-1; 7 bases match TRBD2. Per germline, CDR1 SGHAT and CDR2 FQNNGV. Trimming at V came to 1 base and at J to 8 bases, leaving 8 bases not matched to a gene. This CDR3 contains 15 residues.

Comment on this clone: Other DNA sequences in the same sample also yield this CDR3. The chain is built from TRBV27 and TRBJ1-2; D gene ambiguous. V lost 5 bases, J lost 4 bases, and 5 bases lay in between. The CDR3 loop spans 11 amino acids. CDR1 MNHEY and CDR2 SMNVEV come from the germline V gene (reference sequence). The CDR3: CASSQGYGYTF. The CDR3 DNA sequence: TGTGCCAGCAGTCAAGGCTATGGCTACACCTTC.

This chain joins TRBV18 and TRBJ2-2; 7 positions agree with TRBD2. In germline, CDR1 is KGHSH, CDR2 LQKENI. The CDR3 is 15 residues long. Unmatched junction bases numbered 8, after V lost 3 bases and J lost 7 bases. CDR3 nucleotides: TGTGCCAGCTCACCGCTGGGCGGGAGTAACGGGGAGCTGTTTTTT. It yields the protein CASSPLGGSNGELFF. Full variable domain (missing parts from reference TRBV18 and TRBJ2-2): NAGVMQNPRHLVRRRGQEARLRCSPMKGHSHVYWYRQLPEEGLKFMVYLQKENIIDESGMPKERFSAEFPKEGPSILRIQQVVRGDSAAYFCASSPLGGSNGELFFGEGSRLTVL.